The T cell receptor beta chain under discussion was sequenced for a study of radiotherapy plus CTLA-4 blockade in lung cancer. This CDR3 has 18 residues. Repertoires were generated with immunoSEQ multiplex PCR, while TCRdb's copy carries only in-frame clones and drops some. The sample has more than 50,000 clones; around 69% are singletons. This clone was observed a handful of times. V gene TRBV21-1 combines with J gene TRBJ2-1; the D segment call TRBD2 is taken from the table without a DNA check. TRBV21-1 constitutes a pseudogene. The starting material was peripheral blood, obtained from a patient treated with radiotherapy plus ipilimumab. The source of this sequence is a human donor with non-small cell lung cancer who had a complete response to radiotherapy plus ipilimumab. CDR3 nucleotide sequence: TGTGCCAGCAGCAACTGGTCGCTAGCGGGAGTTACCTACAATGAGCAGTTCTTC. It codes for CASSNWSLAGVTYNEQFF.